This record covers a single TCR beta chain. Its binding antigen is unknown. Mismatch with germline at one junction end may stem from a read error. This entry is derived from a study of cytomegalovirus exposure and HLA in healthy donors (dated by TCRdb to about 2017). About the study as a whole: In an earlier analysis of fewer than 750 of the donors, approximately 260 Gb of sequence data and 100 million or so unique TCR beta sequences from about 190 million T cells were reported. To study patterns of TCR occurrence, a later analysis re-analyzed previously published TCR beta repertoires from 500 to 850 donors and added high-resolution HLA genotyping. Of the roughly 390 genotyped donors, 75% to 85% were placed in the genetic ancestry cluster associated with self-reported Caucasian donors. The study aimed to test whether cataloging public T cell receptors could reveal signatures of past pathogen exposure. HLA typing covered class I and class II loci at four-digit resolution. To predict cytomegalovirus infection status, the study combined high-throughput TCR immunosequencing, statistical association of individual TCRs with disease status, and machine learning. A handful of DR-DQ haplotypes were handled as single units for association and clustering because linkage in the cohort was strong. To decide whether each TCR beta V gene segment behaved as functional or pseudogenic, an earlier analysis of approximately 620 of the donors relied on high-throughput TCR beta sequencing. Donor age, sex, ethnicity and CMV serostatus were compiled alongside the repertoire data. Roughly 290 gigabases of sequencing data and about 92 million unique TCR sequences made up an early release that covered roughly 670 HLA-typed donors. Every repertoire in the discovery cohort had been generated on one and the same sequencing platform. The T cell repertoires of several hundred subjects were profiled by immunosequencing and related to cytomegalovirus serostatus. Among 300 to 450 genotyped donors of the cohort, an average of roughly 240,000 unique TCR beta nucleotide sequences were sequenced per donor, roughly 18% of them non-productive. In a later genetic analysis, genome-wide SNP genotypes for about 65% of the 666 donors were used, and that subset was treated as a discovery cohort. In the later analysis, no new phenotypic data were used to find candidate immune exposures; instead, reliance was placed on TCR beta sequences and their occurrence across donors. In addition to the first cohort of 650 to 750 subjects, a separate validation cohort of approximately 130 different subjects was used. The number of donors typed differed by locus, with roughly 629-640 for A, B, C, DRB1 and DQB1, around 500 for DQA1, 600 to 610 for DPA1, and approximately 470 for DPB1.

The cohort was made up of approximately 700 healthy bone marrow donors. At the time of sampling, every cohort member was nominally healthy, though immune exposures that went unrecorded were likely present. The donor was CMV seronegative and belonged to the group of 350 or so seronegative cohort members. Each donor provided a peripheral blood sample, and peripheral blood mononuclear cells were used for TCR beta sequencing. Genomic DNA was extracted from the blood cell samples with the Qiagen DNeasy Blood Extraction Kit. The library relied on the immunoSEQ multiplex PCR assay. A mixture of 60 forward primers for TCR Vbeta segments and 13 reverse primers for TCR Jbeta segments was used in the multiplex PCR. The CDR3 region of rearranged TCR beta genes was amplified from genomic DNA with a multiplex PCR assay. The Illumina HiSeq System was used to sequence the amplified TCR beta libraries as 87-base-pair reads. Processing in the source paper ran as follows. Across the 600 to 700 repertoires, a later analysis counted tens of millions of unique TCR beta chains, 9 million to 14 million of which were shared by at least two donors. Raw reads were error-corrected and collapsed into unique sequences by a nearest-neighbor algorithm in which closely related sequences were merged to remove PCR and sequencing errors. To assign V, D and J gene segments, CDR3 sequences were aligned to IMGT reference sequences. Each retained sequence needed at least a six-nucleotide match to both a V gene segment and a J gene segment. A rearrangement counted as productive if the CDR3 had no stop codons and remained in frame with V and J, and every other rearrangement counted as non-productive. Following IMGT convention, CDR3 was defined as the stretch from the second conserved V-encoded cysteine up to the conserved J-encoded phenylalanine. In an earlier analysis of roughly 610 of the donors, sequences lacking an unambiguous match to a single V gene segment were excluded. An earlier analysis of 450 to 650 of the donors called V segments functional above 56.7% productive rearrangements and segregating when the between-donor standard deviation exceeded 5%. To diagnose cytomegalovirus status from the catalog of TCR beta chain sequences, a statistical classification framework was built. A later analysis assigned V and J genes by comparing TCR nucleotide sequences with IMGT/GENE-DB human TR gene sequences. The TCRdist pipeline was used in a later analysis to assign CDR3 sequences and most-parsimonious VDJ recombination scenarios. A later analysis defined each TCR beta chain by its CDR3 amino acid sequence plus V-gene family, and excluded reads lacking a unique V-gene family. A later analysis removed 592 highly shared, low-generation-probability nucleotide sequences to deal with suspected cross-contamination and a sequencing artifact. In a later analysis, a clonal expansion index was calculated for each public chain from normalized within-repertoire ranks of inferred template counts. Generation probabilities in a later analysis came from a VDJ recombination model fitted to out-of-frame rearrangements, and those results were checked against IGoR. Hypergeometric tests were used in a later analysis to score TCR-TCR, TCR-HLA and TCR-CMV co-occurrence, with a repertoire-size bias correction applied to the TCR pairs. In a later analysis, false discovery rates were estimated by permuting HLA or CMV assignments 20 times. In a later analysis, co-occurring TCRs were grouped with DBSCAN, and TCRdist sequence similarity was added when clustering was performed within HLA-allele-positive subsets. Repertoires with fewer than 30,000 or more than 120,000 public chains, plus five repertoires with anomalous nucleotide sharing, were excluded from co-occurrence clustering. In its TCRdb copy, this immuneACCESS table keeps in-frame sequences only and misses some clones. Where compared with another copy, unresolved V genes explain less than half of these, and the others have no known cause. V, J and clone size derive from that table, while D and trimming were established from the DNA sequence. This sample has 97,000 or so clones in its table, and around 70% of those were observed once. The leading ten clones occupy 2% to 2.5% of the sample.

The paper's findings and limits, for the study overall: Because HLA typing was unavailable for some donors at each locus, only the typed subset was used in association tests. Specific HLA alleles were associated with more than 15,000 TCR beta sequences at a false discovery rate of 0.05 in a later analysis. Correlated functional status among segregating V segments might be attributable to linkage disequilibrium, but an unknown experimental factor could not be ruled out. According to a later genetic analysis, donors in an Asian-associated ancestry cluster had fewer N-insertions in productive TCRs than the approximately 710-donor mean. The earlier analysis of 587 of the donors excluded seventeen rarely observed V segments, including chromosome 9 orphons, because counts were too low. A total of fewer than 200 TCR beta chains were listed by the study as associated with cytomegalovirus. In a later genetic analysis, a missense DCLRE1C variant was associated with V-gene and J-gene trimming of TCR beta chains, and the association was replicated in an independent cohort. In a later analysis, the rate of TCR association differed among HLA loci, with DRB1 alleles having the most associated TCRs and HLA-C alleles having the fewest. Most TCR sequences were observed very rarely across donors, whereas some public TCRs were present in many individuals. In a later analysis, several top co-occurrence clusters were reported to appear linked to parvovirus B19, influenza, CMV and Epstein-Barr virus. Strong co-occurrence of HLA alleles, especially DR and DQ, made assigning TCR associations to individual alleles difficult. A further reported finding was that TCR beta sequences accurately predicted the HLA-A and HLA-B alleles for most subjects in the first cohort. In both the original and validation cohorts, the classifier was reported to diagnose cytomegalovirus status with high specificity and sensitivity. In a later analysis, most CMV-associated TCR beta chains were found to appear HLA-restricted, with HLA associations seemingly driven largely by CMV exposure. A group of highly shared sequence variants was considered likely to be a technical artifact of the sequencing pipeline. For the cohort, immune exposure information was limited to CMV serostatus. Three of the identified cytomegalovirus-associated TCR beta chains were confirmed in vitro to be specific for cytomegalovirus antigens. According to the authors, the approach could potentially be generalized to other disease states and immunological phenotypes. Roughly uniform sequencing depth across donors was assumed in presence/absence analyses, although this assumption may not hold. This cohort had only TCR beta chains sequenced, and the lack of alpha or paired-chain data limited which features could be detected. Because the 87-base-pair reads could not distinguish some IMGT-functional V segments, including TRBV6-2 and TRBV6-3, those segments were excluded. A later analysis found that HLA-associated TCR beta chains were more clonally expanded and had lower generation probabilities than equally common non-associated chains. Broadly in line with IMGT annotations, most TCR beta V segments showed up in productive rearrangements about 87% or about 30% of the time in an earlier analysis of 450 to 600 of the donors.

From cysteine to phenylalanine, the CDR3 is 12 amino acids long. CDR3 DNA is the only sequence kept; it has 36 bases, read in frame from the first base. CDR1 is given as SGHRS and CDR2 as YFSETQ, both from the germline V gene. This sequence uses TRBV5-1 and TRBJ2-1; the best D guess is TRBD2, with 6 bases matching. Sample: PBMCs. The clonotype comes from a man between 45 and 60 years old in good health and CMV-seronegative. The DNA sequence is TGCGCCAGCAGCTTGGCGGGGGATGAACAGTTCTTC. Its product reads: CASSLAGDEQFF.